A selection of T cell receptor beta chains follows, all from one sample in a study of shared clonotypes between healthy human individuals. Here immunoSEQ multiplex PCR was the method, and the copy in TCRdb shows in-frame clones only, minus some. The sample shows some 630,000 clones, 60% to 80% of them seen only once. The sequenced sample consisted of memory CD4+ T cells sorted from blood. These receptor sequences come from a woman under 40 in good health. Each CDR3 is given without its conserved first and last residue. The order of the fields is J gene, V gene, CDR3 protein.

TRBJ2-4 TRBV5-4 ASSSGTVKNIQY
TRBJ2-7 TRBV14 ASSQQGQYYEQY
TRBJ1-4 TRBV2 ASEISQTEKLF
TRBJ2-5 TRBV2 ASSTDRTQETQY
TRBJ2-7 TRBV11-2 ASSLRTSGAYEQY
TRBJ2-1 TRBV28 ASRETRQGARGEQF
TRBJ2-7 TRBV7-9 ASSSTQGLHEQY
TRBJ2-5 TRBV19 ASTQVGVETQY
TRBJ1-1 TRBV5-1 ASSSGLQRTEAF
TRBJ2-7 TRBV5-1 ASSSNVGNEQY
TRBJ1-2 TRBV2 ASTLTGVHGYT
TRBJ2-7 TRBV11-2 ASSLGLASYEQY
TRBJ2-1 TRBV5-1 ASSLTSPGYNEQF
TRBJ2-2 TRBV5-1 ASSLTRTGELF